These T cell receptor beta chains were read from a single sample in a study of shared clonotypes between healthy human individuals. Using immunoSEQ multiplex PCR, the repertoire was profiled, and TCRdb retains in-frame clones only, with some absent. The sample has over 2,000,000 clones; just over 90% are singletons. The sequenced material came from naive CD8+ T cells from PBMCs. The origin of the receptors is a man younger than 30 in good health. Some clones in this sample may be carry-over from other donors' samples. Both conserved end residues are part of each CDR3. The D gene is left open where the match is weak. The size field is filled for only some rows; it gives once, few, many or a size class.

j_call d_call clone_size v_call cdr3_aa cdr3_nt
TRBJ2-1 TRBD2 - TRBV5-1 CASSPDSGSSYNEQFF TGCGCCAGCAGTCCTGATAGCGGGAGCTCCTACAATGAGCAGTTCTTC
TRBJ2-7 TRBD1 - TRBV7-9 CASSPPGTGISYEQYF TGTGCCAGCAGCCCCCCCGGGACAGGGATCTCCTACGAGCAGTACTTC
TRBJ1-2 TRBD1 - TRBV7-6 CASSPRDRNVLGYGYTF TGTGCCAGCAGCCCGAGGGACAGAAACGTATTAGGGTATGGCTACACCTTC
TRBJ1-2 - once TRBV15 CATSGWSGNYGYTF TGTGCCACCAGCGGGTGGTCAGGGAACTATGGCTACACCTTC
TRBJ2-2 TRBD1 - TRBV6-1 CASSEAIPGGLRFTGELFF TGTGCCAGCAGTGAAGCGATCCCAGGGGGCCTTCGATTCACCGGGGAGCTGTTTTTT
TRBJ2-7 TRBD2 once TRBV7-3 CASSLTGGDSTYEQYF TGTGCCAGCAGCCTCACCGGGGGGGACTCTACCTACGAGCAGTACTTC
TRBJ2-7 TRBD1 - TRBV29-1 CRPRTGLILYEQYF TGCAGACCCCGGACAGGCCTGATCCTCTACGAGCAGTACTTC
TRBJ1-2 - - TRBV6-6 CASSYAQPYGYTF TGTGCCAGCAGTTACGCTCAGCCCTATGGCTACACCTTC
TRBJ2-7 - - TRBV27 CASSFSGSSGEQYF TGTGCCAGCAGTTTTAGTGGCTCATCGGGCGAGCAGTACTTC
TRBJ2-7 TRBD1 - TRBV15 CATSSWDRGSYEQYF TGTGCCACCAGCAGTTGGGACAGGGGGTCCTACGAGCAGTACTTC
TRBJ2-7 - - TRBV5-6 CASSLAAGYEQYF TGTGCCAGCAGCTTGGCCGCGGGCTACGAGCAGTACTTC
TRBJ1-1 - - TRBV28 CASSLRAEAFF TGTGCCAGCAGTCTACGGGCTGAAGCTTTCTTT
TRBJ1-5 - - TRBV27 CASSYGPGSNQPQHF TGTGCCAGCAGTTACGGCCCGGGGAGCAATCAGCCCCAGCATTTT
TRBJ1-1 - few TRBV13 CASSLRGNTEAFF TGTGCCAGCAGCTTAAGGGGAAACACTGAAGCTTTCTTT
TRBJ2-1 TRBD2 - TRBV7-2 CASSSSGSDEQFF TGTGCCAGCAGCTCTAGCGGGAGCGATGAGCAGTTCTTC
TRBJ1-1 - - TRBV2 CASRERDMNTEAFF TGTGCCAGCAGAGAACGGGACATGAACACTGAAGCTTTCTTT
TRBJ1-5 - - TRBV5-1 CASSLEGRSNQPQHF TGCGCCAGCAGCTTGGAAGGGAGAAGCAATCAGCCCCAGCATTTT
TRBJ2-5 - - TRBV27 CASSQKAVRETQYF TGTGCCAGCAGTCAAAAGGCGGTCCGGGAGACCCAGTACTTC
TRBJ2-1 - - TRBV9 CASSHGQSSYNEQFF TGTGCCAGCAGCCACGGCCAAAGCTCCTACAATGAGCAGTTCTTC
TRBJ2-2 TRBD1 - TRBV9 CASSYPQGDQANTGELFF TGTGCCAGCAGCTATCCCCAGGGGGACCAGGCGAACACCGGGGAGCTGTTTTTT
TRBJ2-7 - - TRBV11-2 CASSLSSWGLNYEQYF TGTGCCAGCAGCTTATCATCTTGGGGCCTCAACTACGAGCAGTACTTC
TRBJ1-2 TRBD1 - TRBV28 CASSRDRENYGYTF TGTGCCAGCAGTCGGGACAGGGAAAACTATGGCTACACCTTC
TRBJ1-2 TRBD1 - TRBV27 CASSTRGTGYYGYTF TGTGCCAGCAGTACCCGAGGGACAGGGTACTATGGCTACACCTTC
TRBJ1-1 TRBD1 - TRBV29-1 CSVEPGDRLAFF TGCAGCGTTGAACCCGGGGACAGACTGGCTTTCTTT
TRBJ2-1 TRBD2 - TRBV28 CASSSLSGGGDNEQFF TGTGCCAGCAGTTCCCTAAGCGGGGGCGGTGATAATGAGCAGTTCTTC
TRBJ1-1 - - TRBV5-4 CASSLVDLGEAFF TGTGCCAGCAGCTTGGTCGATTTAGGTGAAGCTTTCTTT
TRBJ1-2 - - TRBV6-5 CASSYSEGFLGYTF TGTGCCAGCAGTTACTCGGAGGGTTTCCTTGGCTACACCTTC
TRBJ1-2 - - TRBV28 CASSLPGGRQFNYGYTF TGTGCCAGCAGCTTACCGGGGGGCCGCCAATTTAACTATGGCTACACCTTC
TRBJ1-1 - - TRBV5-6 CASSFGTGSTEAFF TGTGCCAGCAGCTTCGGTACGGGGAGCACTGAAGCTTTCTTT
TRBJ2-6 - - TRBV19 CASSITWDSGANVLTF TGTGCCAGTAGTATCACGTGGGACTCTGGGGCCAACGTCCTGACTTTC
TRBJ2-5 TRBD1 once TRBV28 CASSLWTTGLQETQYF TGTGCCAGCAGTTTATGGACGACAGGGTTACAAGAGACCCAGTACTTC
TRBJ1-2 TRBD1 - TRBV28 CASSLIPTGGTYGYTF TGTGCCAGCAGCCTTATCCCGACAGGGGGCACCTATGGCTACACCTTC
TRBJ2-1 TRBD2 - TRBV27 CASSLHSGGLYNEQFF TGTGCCAGCAGTTTACATTCGGGAGGACTCTACAATGAGCAGTTCTTC
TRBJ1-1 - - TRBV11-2 CASSLEGASEAFF TGTGCCAGCAGCTTAGAGGGGGCGAGTGAAGCTTTCTTT
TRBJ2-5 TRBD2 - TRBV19 CASRSGGEETQYF TGTGCCAGTAGGTCGGGAGGGGAAGAGACCCAGTACTTC
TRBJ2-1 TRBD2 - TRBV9 CASSVGASGGLEQFF TGTGCCAGCAGCGTAGGGGCTAGCGGGGGCCTGGAGCAGTTCTTC
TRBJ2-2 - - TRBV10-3 CAISDFGGLVVGELFF TGTGCCATCAGTGATTTTGGCGGGCTCGTGGTCGGGGAGCTGTTTTTT
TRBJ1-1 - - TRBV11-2 CASSPRGVSNTEAFF TGTGCCAGCAGCCCCAGAGGGGTTTCGAACACTGAAGCTTTCTTT
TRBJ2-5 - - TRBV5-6 CASSFSGVGQETQYF TGTGCCAGCAGCTTTTCAGGGGTGGGCCAAGAGACCCAGTACTTC
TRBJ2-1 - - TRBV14 CASSQGPSSYNEQFF TGTGCCAGCAGCCAAGGTCCAAGCTCCTACAATGAGCAGTTCTTC
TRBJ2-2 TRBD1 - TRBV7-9 CASSLENRGEDTGELFF TGTGCCAGCAGCTTAGAGAACAGGGGTGAGGACACCGGGGAGCTGTTTTTT
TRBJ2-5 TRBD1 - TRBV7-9 CASSPRQGKNQETQYF TGTGCCAGCAGCCCCCGACAGGGGAAAAACCAAGAGACCCAGTACTTC
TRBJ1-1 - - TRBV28 CASSPNLNTEAFF TGTGCCAGCAGCCCGAACTTAAACACTGAAGCTTTCTTT
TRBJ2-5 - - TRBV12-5 CASGFDSDPGPETQYF TGTGCTAGTGGTTTCGATTCTGACCCAGGGCCGGAGACCCAGTACTTC